This entry is about one TCR beta chain. This sample was included in a study of blood T cell repertoires in COVID-19. Source study methods: Reference gene primer amplification yielded estimated nucleated cell counts. Here immunoSEQ multiplex PCR was the method, and the copy in TCRdb shows in-frame clones only, minus some. From that table come the V and J calls and clone size; the DNA was used to work out D and trimming. This sample carries fewer than 90,000 clones, more than 70% of them seen once, and the ten largest clones take over 0.35%. Germline V CDR1 and CDR2: SQVTM, ANQGSEA. This CDR3 is 12 amino acids long. Deletions cut 3 bases from V and 4 bases from J, with 7 bases between.

The chain links TRBV29-1 to TRBJ2-1; D is unresolved. The TCR comes from a man aged 55 to 70 with acute or convalescent COVID-19. The sequenced material came from peripheral blood. For the CDR3, the DNA is TGCAGCGTTGAGAAAACATACAATGAGCAGTTCTTC. This codes for CSVEKTYNEQFF.